The 2 T cell receptor beta chains presented below share a single source sample, sequenced in a study of blood T cell repertoires in COVID-19 (dated by TCRdb to about 2020). The library was built by means of the immunoSEQ multiplex PCR assay. The immuneACCESS repertoire file appears here via TCRdb, limited to in-frame rearrangements. These files lack a portion of the clones; in checked studies, under half of the deficit traces to unresolved V genes, and the cause of the others is not known. In this sample the table shows 35,000 to 50,000 clones, around nine tenths of which occur a single time. Around 4% of the sample rests with the top ten. The specimen sequenced was peripheral blood. The origin of the receptors is a man between 60 and 70 years old with acute or convalescent COVID-19.

This chain links TRBV2 with TRBJ1-3, with D uncertain. The CDR3 has 15 residues. Germline V gene data show CDR1 as SNHLY and CDR2 as FYNNEI. Trimming stripped 2 bases from V and 3 bases from J, with 11 bases between. The CDR3 reads CASSETSLGGNTIYF. As DNA, the CDR3 is TGTGCCAGCAGTGAAACGTCCCTAGGTGGAAACACCATATATTTT.

The chain carries TRBV19 and TRBJ2-1; D remains ambiguous. Trimming left V 5 bases short and J 4 bases short, with 12 bases between. Per the germline V gene, CDR1 is LNHDA and CDR2 is SQIVND (reference sequence). This CDR3 has 14 residues. This CDR3 reads CASSLRAAYNEQFF. CDR3 nucleotide sequence: TGTGCCAGTAGTCTCCGCGCAGCGTACAATGAGCAGTTCTTC.